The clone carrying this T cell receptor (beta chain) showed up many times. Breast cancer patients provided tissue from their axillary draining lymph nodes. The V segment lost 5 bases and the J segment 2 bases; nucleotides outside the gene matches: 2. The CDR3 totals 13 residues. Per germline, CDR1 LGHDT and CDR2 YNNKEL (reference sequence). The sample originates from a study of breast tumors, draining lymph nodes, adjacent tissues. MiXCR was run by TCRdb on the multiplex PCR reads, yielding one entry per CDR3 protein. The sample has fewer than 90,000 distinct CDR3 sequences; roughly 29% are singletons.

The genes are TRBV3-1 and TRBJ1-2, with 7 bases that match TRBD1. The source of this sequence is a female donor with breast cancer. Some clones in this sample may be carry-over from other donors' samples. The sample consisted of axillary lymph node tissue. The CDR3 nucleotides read TGTGCCAGCAGCTGGGGACAGAACTATGGCTACACCTTC. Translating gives CASSWGQNYGYTF.